The following is a TCR beta chain sequence with its context. This entry comes from a study of blood T cell repertoires in COVID-19. Looked up from germline, CDR1 is SQVTM and CDR2 is ANQGSEA. Trimming stripped 4 bases from V and 4 bases from J, with 13 bases between. CDR3 length: 13 residues. Sequenced by immunoSEQ multiplex PCR; TCRdb stores in-frame clones only, minus some. The table shows 120,000 or so clones, with around nine tenths occurring only once. This chain links TRBV29-1 with TRBJ1-2, with unresolved D. The sequenced sample consisted of peripheral blood. The sequence derives from a man in his forties or fifties with acute or convalescent COVID-19. The CDR3 DNA follows: TGCAGCGTTGTGAGCCCACGGGTCTATGGCTACACCTTC. Its protein product is CSVVSPRVYGYTF.